Following are 18 T cell receptor beta chains from one sample sequenced in a study of T cell responses to AZD1222 COVID-19 vaccine. TCRdb keeps only in-frame clones here, not all; method: immunoSEQ multiplex PCR. Of 160,000 or so clones listed, approximately 90% are singletons. The source was peripheral blood, collected on day 0 of AZD1222 vaccination. The receptors were gathered from an adult in good health.

The J gene is TRBJ2-4, the V gene TRBV3-1 (or the pseudogene TRBV3-2); D unclear. V dropped 0 bases and J dropped 3 bases, with 9 bases sitting between them. Per the germline V gene, CDR1 is LGHDT and CDR2 is YNNKEL (reference sequence). This CDR3 has 15 residues. The CDR3 DNA sequence: TGTGCCAGCAGCCAAGAAGGGCTGGTCAAAAACATTCAGTACTTC. Its translation: CASSQEGLVKNIQYF.

This chain uses TRBV28 with TRBJ2-5, with 9 positions matching TRBD1. V gave up 1 base and J gave up 5 bases; unmatched junction bases: 23. Germline CDR1 MDHEN, CDR2 SYDVKM. The CDR3 is 21 residues long. CDR3 region: CASSLFLTGGAVPSPRETQYF. DNA of the CDR3: TGTGCCAGCAGTTTATTTCTCACAGGGGGCGCAGTTCCTTCACCGCGGGAGACCCAGTACTTC.

The V call is TRBV18, the J call TRBJ2-5; D unclear. Germline assignment: CDR1 KGHSH and CDR2 LQKENI. V was trimmed by 0 bases and J by 3 bases, leaving 14 bases between them. This CDR3 spans 16 amino acids. The CDR3 DNA follows: TGTGCCAGCTCACCACCTCGTCGGACGATAAAAGAGACCCAGTACTTC. Its protein is CASSPPRRTIKETQYF.

The chain uses TRBV18 and TRBJ1-3; D call uncertain. The CDR3 length is 13 residues. The V gene lost 5 bases and the J gene lost 4 bases, with 9 bases spanning the gap. Per germline, CDR1 KGHSH and CDR2 LQKENI. CDR3 region: CASSSPPGNTIYF. CDR3 DNA sequence: TGTGCCAGCTCATCCCCCCCGGGAAACACCATATATTTT.

The chain uses TRBV24-1 and TRBJ2-1, with 12 nucleotides matching TRBD2. The CDR3 consists of 19 residues. With V trimmed by 1 base and J by 4 bases, 10 bases remained unmatched. The germline CDR1 and CDR2 sequences are KGHDR and SFDVKD. In DNA form, the CDR3 reads TGTGCCACCAGTGATTTCCGCACTAGCGGGAGGAAAGGATACAATGAGCAGTTCTTC. Translation: CATSDFRTSGRKGYNEQFF.

V gene TRBV7-3 combines with J gene TRBJ2-3; D call uncertain. The CDR3 has 13 amino acids. Trimming took off 2 bases at V and 4 bases at J, with 7 bases between the two ends. The germline V gene encodes CDR1 SGHTA and CDR2 FQGTGA. For the CDR3, the DNA is TGTGCCAGCAGCTTAGACCCAGCAGATACGCAGTATTTT. It codes for CASSLDPADTQYF.

This clone was recorded once. The chain couples TRBV7-9 to TRBJ2-7; D perhaps matches TRBD2 (6 bases). The CDR3 has 15 amino acids. Trimming removed 5 bases at V and 0 bases at J, with 14 bases between. Germline V gene sequence: CDR1 SEHNR, CDR2 FQNEAQ (reference sequence). This CDR3 is CASSPPGENSYEQYF. CDR3 DNA: TGTGCCAGCAGCCCCCCGGGGGAGAACTCCTACGAGCAGTACTTC. Together with reference TRBV7-9 and TRBJ2-7, the CDR3 gives the full variable domain: DTGVSQNPRHKITKRGQNVTFRCDPISEHNRLYWYRQTLGQGPEFLTYFQNEAQLEKSRLLSDRFSAERPKGSFSTLEIQRTEQGDSAMYLCASSPPGENSYEQYFGPGTRLTVT.

The chain carries TRBV27 and TRBJ1-2, with D perhaps matching TRBD1 (6 bases). The CDR3 is made up of 15 amino acids. Germline CDR1 MNHEY, CDR2 SMNVEV (reference sequence). Trimming took off 5 bases at V and 7 bases at J, with 20 bases between the two ends. In nucleotides, the CDR3 is TGTGCCAGCAGTCCACGGACAGTGGGTAGCTTTGGCTACACCTTC. Its translation is CASSPRTVGSFGYTF.

The rearrangement uses TRBV7-6 and TRBJ2-3; 14 bases map to TRBD2. Looked up from germline, CDR1 is SGHVS and CDR2 is FNYEAQ. The CDR3 totals 17 residues. V trimming: 5 bases; J trimming: 5 bases; junction bases outside the gene matches: 9. CDR3 in DNA: TGTGCCAGCAGCCCCGGGACTAGCGGGAGTGATATAGATACGCAGTATTTT. Translating gives CASSPGTSGSDIDTQYF.

This clone has a single count. The chain is built from TRBV2 and TRBJ1-1; D unresolved. The CDR3 contains 14 residues. Germline V lookup: CDR1 SNHLY, CDR2 FYNNEI. V was pared by 4 bases and J by 0 bases, with 9 bases between. The CDR3 sequence is CASSVLLVNTEAFF. In DNA form, the CDR3 reads TGTGCCAGCAGTGTTCTCCTGGTGAACACTGAAGCTTTCTTT.

V gene TRBV5-1 combines with J gene TRBJ1-6; D is unclear. The CDR3 length is 14 residues. V lost 2 bases, J lost 3 bases, and 6 bases lay in between. Germline V lookup: CDR1 SGHRS, CDR2 YFSETQ. The CDR3 spells CASSLGGYNSPLHF. The CDR3 coding sequence is TGCGCCAGCAGCTTAGGAGGCTATAATTCACCCCTCCACTTT. Combining the CDR3 with reference TRBV5-1 and TRBJ1-6 gives the whole variable domain KAGVTQTPRYLIKTRGQQVTLSCSPISGHRSVSWYQQTPGQGLQFLFEYFSETQRNKGNFPGRFSGRQFSNSRSEMNVSTLELGDSALYLCASSLGGYNSPLHFGNGTRLTVT.

The V gene is TRBV6-5, the J gene TRBJ1-5; D is perhaps TRBD1 (5 bases). This CDR3 is built from 14 residues. V lost 6 bases, J lost 3 bases, and 12 bases lay in between. Germline V gene data show CDR1 as MNHEY and CDR2 as SVGAGI. The CDR3 loop is CASSPAGLNQPQHF. CDR3 DNA: TGTGCCAGCAGCCCCGCGGGACTCAATCAGCCCCAGCATTTT.

The chain carries TRBV19 and TRBJ1-1; D gene unclear. Germline-derived CDR1 and CDR2 are LNHDA and SQIVND (reference sequence). The CDR3 has 15 amino acids. The germline V and J ends were trimmed by 1 base and 0 bases, with 9 bases remaining between them. CDR3 in DNA: TGTGCCAGTAGTATAGCACAGACCGTGAACACTGAAGCTTTCTTT. This translates into CASSIAQTVNTEAFF.

This chain connects TRBV7-2 to TRBJ2-2; 7 bases align to TRBD2. The J segment lost 2 bases and the V segment lost 5 bases, leaving 14 bases of the junction unmatched. The germline V gene encodes CDR1 SGHTA and CDR2 FQGNSA. The CDR3 loop spans 18 amino acids. In DNA, the CDR3 is TGTGCCAGCAGCGTCCGCGGGAGTCCCGCACGCAACACCGGGGAGCTGTTTTTT. Translating it yields CASSVRGSPARNTGELFF.

The chain uses TRBV28 and TRBJ1-2; the D is unclear. The V and J ends lost 3 bases and 4 bases respectively, with 12 bases between them. Germline V CDR1 and CDR2: MDHEN, SYDVKM. CDR3 size: 14 residues. The chain's CDR3 is CASSFLEGSYGYTF. The CDR3 coding sequence is TGTGCCAGCAGTTTCTTGGAGGGATCCTATGGCTACACCTTC.

The rearrangement links TRBV7-2 to TRBJ2-5; 11 bases are a match to TRBD2. After removal of 7 bases from V and 2 bases from J, the junction contained 3 bases not matched to a gene. Germline V lookup: CDR1 SGHTA, CDR2 FQGNSA. The CDR3 covers 14 residues. CDR3: CASNSGRGQETQYF. The CDR3 DNA reads as TGTGCCAGCAATAGCGGGAGGGGACAAGAGACCCAGTACTTC.

The J gene is TRBJ2-7, the V gene TRBV27; 7 bases align to TRBD1. CDR3 length equals 14 residues. The ends lost 2 bases at V and 5 bases at J; junction bases unmatched: 6. Germline V gene sequence: CDR1 MNHEY, CDR2 SMNVEV (reference sequence). The CDR3 reads CASSLAYRGNEQYF. CDR3 DNA: TGTGCCAGCAGTTTAGCCTACAGGGGTAACGAGCAGTACTTC.

V and J are TRBV19 and TRBJ2-7; no firm D call. This CDR3 comprises 15 residues. The germline V and J ends were trimmed by 5 bases and 0 bases, with 14 bases remaining between them. Germline V gives CDR1 LNHDA, CDR2 SQIVND (reference sequence). In nucleotides, the CDR3 is TGTGCCAGTAGTCACGCCGGGTTGAACTCCTACGAGCAGTACTTC. As protein: CASSHAGLNSYEQYF.